This T cell receptor (beta chain) was profiled in a study of T cells in Graves' hyperthyroidism and ophthalmopathy. Amplified regions were TCR beta CDR3 sequences from RNA transcripts. The HTBI primer set was used in a first-round RT-PCR of the TCR CDR3. MiXCR was run by TCRdb on the multiplex PCR reads, yielding one entry per CDR3 protein. The table shows about 690,000 distinct CDR3 sequences, with 15% to 20% occurring only once. There are many counts of this clonotype. At one boundary the junction diverges from the germline segment, which might be a read error. The CDR3 totals 17 residues. Germline V CDR1 and CDR2: SGHTA, FQGTGA.

The chain couples TRBV7-3 to TRBJ2-1; 7 nucleotides match TRBD2. The receptor's source is a man aged 50 to 59 with Graves' hyperthyroidism. Input material: blood. The CDR3 spells CASSLTAALADINEQFF. CDR3 nucleotide sequence: TGTGCCAGCAGCCTAACCGCGGCTCTAGCGGATATCAATGAGCAGTTCTTC.